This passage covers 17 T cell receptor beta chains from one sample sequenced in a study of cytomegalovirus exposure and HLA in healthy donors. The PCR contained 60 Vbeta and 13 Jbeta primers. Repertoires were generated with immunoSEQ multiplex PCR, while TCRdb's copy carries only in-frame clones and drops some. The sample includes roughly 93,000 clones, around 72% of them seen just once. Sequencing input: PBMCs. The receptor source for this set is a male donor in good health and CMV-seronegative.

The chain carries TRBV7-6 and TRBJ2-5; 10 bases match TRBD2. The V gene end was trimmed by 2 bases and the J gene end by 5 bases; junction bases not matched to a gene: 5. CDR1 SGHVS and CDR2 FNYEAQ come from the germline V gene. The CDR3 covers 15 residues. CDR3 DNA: TGTGCCAGCAGCTTACGGCTAGCGGGAGTGGAGACCCAGTACTTC. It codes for CASSLRLAGVETQYF.

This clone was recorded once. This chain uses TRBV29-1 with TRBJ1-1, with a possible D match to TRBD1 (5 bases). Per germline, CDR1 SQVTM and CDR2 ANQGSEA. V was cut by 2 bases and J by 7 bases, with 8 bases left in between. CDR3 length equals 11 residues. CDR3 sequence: CSVEQGREAFF. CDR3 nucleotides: TGCAGCGTTGAACAGGGCCGTGAAGCTTTCTTT.

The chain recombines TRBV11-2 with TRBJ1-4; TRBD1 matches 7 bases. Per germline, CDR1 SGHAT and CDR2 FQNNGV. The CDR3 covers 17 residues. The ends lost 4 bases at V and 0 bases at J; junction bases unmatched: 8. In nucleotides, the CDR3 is TGTGCCAGCAGCTCGGGACAGTCCTCTTCAACTAATGAAAAACTGTTTTTT. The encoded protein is CASSSGQSSSTNEKLFF.

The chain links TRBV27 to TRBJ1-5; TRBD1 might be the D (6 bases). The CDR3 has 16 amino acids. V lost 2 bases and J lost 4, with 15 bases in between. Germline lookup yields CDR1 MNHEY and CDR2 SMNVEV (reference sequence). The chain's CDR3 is CASSLLGGGMNQPQHF. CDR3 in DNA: TGTGCCAGCAGTTTACTAGGGGGTGGGATGAATCAGCCCCAGCATTTT.

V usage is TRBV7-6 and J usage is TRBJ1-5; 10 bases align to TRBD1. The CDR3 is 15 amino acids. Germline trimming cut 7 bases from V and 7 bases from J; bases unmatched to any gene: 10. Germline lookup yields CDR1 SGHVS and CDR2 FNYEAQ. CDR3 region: CASTPGTGEGQPQHF. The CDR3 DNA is TGTGCCAGCACTCCCGGGACAGGGGAGGGGCAGCCCCAGCATTTT.

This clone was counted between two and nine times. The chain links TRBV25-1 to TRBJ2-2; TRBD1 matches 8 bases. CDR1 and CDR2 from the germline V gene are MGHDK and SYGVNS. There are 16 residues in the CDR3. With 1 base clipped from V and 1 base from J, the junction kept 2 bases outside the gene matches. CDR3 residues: CASSESGTGNTGELFF. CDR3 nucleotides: TGTGCCAGCAGTGAATCAGGGACAGGGAACACCGGGGAGCTGTTTTTT.

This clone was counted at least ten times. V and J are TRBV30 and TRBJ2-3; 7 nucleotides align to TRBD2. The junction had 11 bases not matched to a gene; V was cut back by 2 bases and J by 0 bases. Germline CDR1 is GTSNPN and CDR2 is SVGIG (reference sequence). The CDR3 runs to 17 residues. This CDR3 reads CAWSPNGGAGSTDTQYF. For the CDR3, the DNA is TGTGCCTGGAGTCCTAACGGGGGAGCGGGAAGCACAGATACGCAGTATTTT.

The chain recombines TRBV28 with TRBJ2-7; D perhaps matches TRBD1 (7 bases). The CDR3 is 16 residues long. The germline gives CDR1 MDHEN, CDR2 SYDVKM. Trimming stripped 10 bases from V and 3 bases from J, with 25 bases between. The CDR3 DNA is TGTGCCACCCTATTGGGGGCGGGACAGCCTCTCTACGAGCAGTACTTC. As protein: CATLLGAGQPLYEQYF.

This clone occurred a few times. This CDR3 reads CASSITSAGVAKNIQYF. The CDR3, as DNA: TGTGCCAGCAGCATCACCTCAGCAGGGGTGGCCAAAAACATTCAGTACTTC. The chain links TRBV7-9 to TRBJ2-4; a possible D gene is TRBD1 (6 bases). The V end lost 5 bases, the J end lost 1 base, and 18 bases lay between the germline ends. CDR1 is SEHNR and CDR2 is FQNEAQ in the germline V gene (reference sequence). The length of the CDR3 is 17 residues.

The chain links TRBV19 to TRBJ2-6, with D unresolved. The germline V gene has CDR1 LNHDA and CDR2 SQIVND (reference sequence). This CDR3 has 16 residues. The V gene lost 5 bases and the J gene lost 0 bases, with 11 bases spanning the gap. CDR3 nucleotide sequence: TGTGCCAGTAGTTCCGGCGGCCTCTCTGGGGCCAACGTCCTGACTTTC. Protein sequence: CASSSGGLSGANVLTF.

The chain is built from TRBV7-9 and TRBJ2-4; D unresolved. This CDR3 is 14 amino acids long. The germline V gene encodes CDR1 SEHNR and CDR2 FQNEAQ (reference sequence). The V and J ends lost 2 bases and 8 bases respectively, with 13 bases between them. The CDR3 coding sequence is TGTGCCAGCAGCTTACCGCTCATTACGGACATTCAGTACTTC. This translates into CASSLPLITDIQYF.

CDR3 sequence: CASSLVVRGSYEQYF. CDR3 sequence (DNA): TGTGCCAGCAGCTTAGTTGTCAGGGGGTCCTACGAGCAGTACTTC. The chain employs TRBV7-2 and TRBJ2-7; TRBD1 matches at 7 bases. J gave up 1 base and V 1 base, and 4 bases lay outside the gene matches. This CDR3 has 15 amino acids. The V gene's germline CDR1 is SGHTA and CDR2 FQGNSA.

The CDR3 reads CASSSAGTGVGYGYTF. The CDR3 nucleotides read TGTGCCAGCAGTTCTGCCGGGACAGGAGTGGGTTATGGCTACACCTTC. J is TRBJ1-2 and V is TRBV28, with 8 bases identical to TRBD1. The J segment lost 5 bases and the V segment lost 4 bases, leaving 12 bases of the junction unmatched. The V gene's germline CDR1 is MDHEN and CDR2 SYDVKM. The CDR3 has 16 amino acids.

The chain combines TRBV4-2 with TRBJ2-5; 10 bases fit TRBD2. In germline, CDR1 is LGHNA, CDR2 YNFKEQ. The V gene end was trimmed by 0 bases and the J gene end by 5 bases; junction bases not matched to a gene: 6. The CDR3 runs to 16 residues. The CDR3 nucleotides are TGTGCCAGCAGCCAAGATTGGCTAGCGGGAGAGGAGACCCAGTACTTC. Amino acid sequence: CASSQDWLAGEETQYF.

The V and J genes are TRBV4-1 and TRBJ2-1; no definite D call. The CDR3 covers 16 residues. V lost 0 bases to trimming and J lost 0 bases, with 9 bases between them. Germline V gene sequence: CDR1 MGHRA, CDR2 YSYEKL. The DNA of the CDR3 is TGCGCCAGCAGCCAAGATTACGGTTTCTCCTACAATGAGCAGTTCTTC. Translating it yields CASSQDYGFSYNEQFF.

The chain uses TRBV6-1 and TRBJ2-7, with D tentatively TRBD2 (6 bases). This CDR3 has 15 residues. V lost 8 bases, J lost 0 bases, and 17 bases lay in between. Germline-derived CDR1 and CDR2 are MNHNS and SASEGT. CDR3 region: CASHPVAGSSYEQYF. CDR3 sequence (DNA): TGTGCCAGCCACCCTGTTGCGGGGAGCTCCTACGAGCAGTACTTC.

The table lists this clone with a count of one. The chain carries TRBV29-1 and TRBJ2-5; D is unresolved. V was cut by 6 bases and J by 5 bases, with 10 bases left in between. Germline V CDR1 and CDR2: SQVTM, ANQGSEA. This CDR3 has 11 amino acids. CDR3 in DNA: TGCAGCGTCGAGTCGGTGGAGACCCAGTACTTC. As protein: CSVESVETQYF.